This T cell receptor (beta chain) was retrieved from a study of blood T cell repertoires in COVID-19 (dated by TCRdb to 2020 to 2021). About the study as a whole: The collaborator samples originated in the United States, Italy and Spain and spanned the acute and convalescent phases of COVID-19. Nearly every sample came with metadata listing a de-identified subject ID, COVID-19 status, age in years and sex. The material from the prospective study consisted of cDNA or gDNA derived from T cells, B-cell-depleted T cells, or PBMCs. Where HLA class I and class II types were available, the types were taken from metadata supplied by the sample provider, not from assay-based typing. Samples came from the ongoing ImmuneRACE study (first 160 participants) plus 1,254 subjects from 6 global collaborators. The repertoires were released in a freely available public database intended as a resource for research on the immune response to SARS-CoV-2. Deeply sampled blood TCRbeta repertoires from subjects exposed to, actively infected with, or recovered from COVID-19 were included in the dataset.

TCRbeta CDR3 regions were amplified from genomic DNA using the immunoSEQ Assay, a bias-controlled multiplex PCR. Turning to the authors' computational methods: The number of nucleated cells in each sample was estimated from the amplification of reference gene primers within the assay. To quantify the absolute abundance of each unique TCRbeta CDR3 rearrangement, sequence reads were collapsed and filtered. Productive Simpson clonality was computed per sample as the square root of Simpson's diversity index over productive rearrangements. TCRdb mirrors the immuneACCESS table, restricted to in-frame sequences. Some clones are absent from its copies; in checked studies, under half trace to an unresolved V gene, and the reason for the others is unknown. That table furnishes V, J and clone size, whereas the DNA furnished D and trimming. The sample profile shows around 300,000 clones; about 89% of them were found once. In total, the top ten clones hold 2% to 2.5% of the sample.

Each collaborating institution followed its own protocols to collect whole blood in K2EDTA tubes. For TCRbeta analysis, collaborators shipped samples as frozen whole blood, isolated PBMCs, or DNA extracted from either of those sample types. Trimming takes 5 bases off V and 10 bases off J; junction bases not matched to a gene: 13. The CDR3 starts with the cysteine, ends with the phenylalanine, and has 17 residues. The entry retains the CDR3 DNA only, 51 bases that are in frame from base 1. CDR1 and CDR2, per the germline V gene (reference sequence), are SEHNR and FQNEAQ. Worth noting for this clone: The antigen it recognizes is unknown. Base-call qualities are not available, and no considerably larger clone is one nucleotide away.

Study-level results and caveats: Clinical and demographic metadata were provided uncurated, with the amount varying by source and participant.

The specimen sequenced was peripheral blood. The sequence came from a man aged 45-60 years with acute or convalescent COVID-19. The V and J segments used are TRBV7-9 and TRBJ1-6; the central 11 bases match TRBD1. Here is the DNA: TGTGCCAGCAGCACCCAGGGACAGGGGGAAGCAGGGTCACCCCTCCACTTT. It codes for CASSTQGQGEAGSPLHF.